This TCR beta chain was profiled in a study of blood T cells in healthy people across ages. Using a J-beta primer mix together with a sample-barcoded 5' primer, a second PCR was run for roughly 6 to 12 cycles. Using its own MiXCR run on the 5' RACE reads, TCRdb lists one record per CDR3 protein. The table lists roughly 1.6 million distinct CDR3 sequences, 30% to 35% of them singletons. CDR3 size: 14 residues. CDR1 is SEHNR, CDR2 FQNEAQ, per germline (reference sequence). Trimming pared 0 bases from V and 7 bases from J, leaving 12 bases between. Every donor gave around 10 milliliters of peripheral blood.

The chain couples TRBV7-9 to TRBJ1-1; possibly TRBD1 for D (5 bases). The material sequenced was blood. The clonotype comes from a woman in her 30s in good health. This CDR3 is CASSLAGTLVEAFF. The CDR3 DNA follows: TGTGCCAGCAGCTTAGCCGGGACGCTCGTTGAAGCTTTCTTT.